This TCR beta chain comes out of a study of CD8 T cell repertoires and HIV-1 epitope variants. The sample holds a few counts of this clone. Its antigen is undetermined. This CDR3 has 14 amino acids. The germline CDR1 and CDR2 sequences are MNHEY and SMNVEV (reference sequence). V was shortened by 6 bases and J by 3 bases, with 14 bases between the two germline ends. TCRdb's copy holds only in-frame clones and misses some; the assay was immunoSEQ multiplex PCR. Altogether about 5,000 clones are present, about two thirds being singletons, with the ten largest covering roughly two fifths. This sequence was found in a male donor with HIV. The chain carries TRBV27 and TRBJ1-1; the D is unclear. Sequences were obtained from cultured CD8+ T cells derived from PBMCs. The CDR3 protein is CASSPSDTYTEAFF. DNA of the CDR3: TGTGCCAGCAGCCCCTCCGACACTTACACTGAAGCTTTCTTT.